This T cell receptor (beta chain) was captured in a study of shared clonotypes between healthy human individuals. Negatively enriched CD4+ T cells were divided by CD45RA into naive and memory. The study ran the assay at deep level. Tens of thousands of T cell genomes, or approximately 200 ng DNA, went into the sorted-subset replicate PCRs. The protocol was immunoSEQ multiplex PCR, while the TCRdb copy is restricted to in-frame clones and leaves out a portion. The sample carries 2 million to 2.5 million clones, under 95% recorded once. This TCR came from a man in his late teens or twenties in good health. Some clones in this sample may be carry-over from other donors' samples. The sample was naive CD4+ T cells from PBMCs. Regarding subset: CD45RA+ positively selected.

The CDR3 coding sequence is TGTGCCATCAGGGGGACAGGTCCAAACTATGGCTACACCTTC. This gives the protein CAIRGTGPNYGYTF. The chain is built from TRBV10-3 and TRBJ1-2, with 8 bases aligning to TRBD1. The CDR3 covers 14 residues. Germline V gives CDR1 ENHRY, CDR2 SYGVKD. The junction had 5 bases not matched to a gene; V was cut back by 6 bases and J by 2 bases.